This T cell receptor beta chain came from a study of T cells in Graves' hyperthyroidism and ophthalmopathy. Study details: Peripheral blood sampling occurred at initial diagnosis, before any treatment. The study's findings and limits: Through a model of 13 V-J features, ophthalmopathy was separated from stable hyperthyroidism.

Regions amplified from RNA transcripts were the TCR beta CDR3 regions. RT-PCR in the first round (using the HTBI primer set) targeted the TCR CDR3. TCRdb passed the multiplex PCR reads through MiXCR, listing each CDR3 protein once. This sample has roughly 400,000 distinct CDR3 sequences, with 20% to 25% found just once. Points on this clonotype: Its antigen is currently unknown.

Over 18 months, lack of ophthalmopathy progression marked Graves' hyperthyroidism as stable. PBMCs were collected from a roughly 10 ml volume of fresh peripheral blood. The sequence was collected from a man aged 50-60 years with Graves' hyperthyroidism. Specimen: blood.

Here the CDR3 DNA reads TGTGCCAGCAGTGCAAGGGGAGGGCCGGGAGATACGCAGTATTTT. Translating it yields CASSARGGPGDTQYF. The chain uses TRBV28 and TRBJ2-3; 7 positions agree with TRBD2. Germline V gives CDR1 MDHEN, CDR2 SYDVKM. This CDR3 has 15 amino acids. V shed 5 bases, J shed 5 bases, and the junction held 10 bases outside the gene matches.